A selection of T cell receptor beta chains follows, all from one sample in a study of blood T cell repertoires in COVID-19. TCRdb's table, derived via immunoSEQ multiplex PCR, lists solely in-frame clones and lacks some. The sample shows about 340,000 clones, about four fifths of them seen only once. The sequenced sample consisted of peripheral blood. Source of these receptors: a man in his thirties or forties with active or convalescent COVID-19. Each CDR3 is given with its conserved first and last residue. D genes are given only for firm matches. Expanded clones are given a class, and other clones once, few, many or no size at all.

abundance: NA
j_gene: TRBJ2-1
v_gene: TRBV7-2
d_gene: TRBD1
CDR3nt: TGTGCCAGCAGCTCGGGGACAGGGCCTGAGCAGTTCTTC
CDR3aa: CASSSGTGPEQFF

abundance: NA
j_gene: TRBJ1-3
v_gene: TRBV28
d_gene: NA
CDR3nt: TGTGCCAGCAGTTTATTACAGGGTGAGGCTGGAAACACCATATATTTT
CDR3aa: CASSLLQGEAGNTIYF

abundance: NA
j_gene: TRBJ2-7
v_gene: TRBV6-5
d_gene: TRBD2
CDR3nt: TGTGCCAGCAGTTTTTCGGGGGGGGGCTACGAGCAGTACTTC
CDR3aa: CASSFSGGGYEQYF

abundance: NA
j_gene: TRBJ2-7
v_gene: TRBV9
d_gene: TRBD2
CDR3nt: TGTGCCAGCAGCTCCGGGGGGGACGAGCAGTACTTC
CDR3aa: CASSSGGDEQYF

abundance: NA
j_gene: TRBJ2-3
v_gene: TRBV5-4
d_gene: NA
CDR3nt: TGTGCCAGCAGCTTCGGCGGGCGTATAGATACGCAGTATTTT
CDR3aa: CASSFGGRIDTQYF

abundance: NA
j_gene: TRBJ2-7
v_gene: TRBV7-9
d_gene: NA
CDR3nt: TGTGCCAGCAGCTTAGCCGGGGGTGGAGAGCAGTACTTC
CDR3aa: CASSLAGGGEQYF

abundance: NA
j_gene: TRBJ2-2
v_gene: TRBV21-1
d_gene: NA
CDR3nt: TGTGCCAGCAGCACTTGTTGGAGTAGGGGGCCGAACACCGGGGAGCTGTTTTTT
CDR3aa: CASSTCWSRGPNTGELFF

abundance: once
j_gene: TRBJ1-1
v_gene: TRBV4-3
d_gene: NA
CDR3nt: TGCGCCAGCAGCCTGACACAGGCCCCGAACACTGAAGCTTTCTTT
CDR3aa: CASSLTQAPNTEAFF

abundance: NA
j_gene: TRBJ2-1
v_gene: TRBV6-2/TRBV6-3
d_gene: TRBD2
CDR3nt: TGTGCCAGCAGCCGCGGGAGAAGGAATGAGCAGTTCTTC
CDR3aa: CASSRGRRNEQFF

abundance: once
j_gene: TRBJ1-5
v_gene: TRBV4-2
d_gene: TRBD1
CDR3nt: TGTGCCAGCAGCCCCGGGACAGGGAGTCAGCCCCAGCATTTT
CDR3aa: CASSPGTGSQPQHF

abundance: NA
j_gene: TRBJ2-1
v_gene: TRBV2
d_gene: NA
CDR3nt: TGTGCCAGCAGGGGCAATGGGTTGTACAATGAGCAGTTCTTC
CDR3aa: CASRGNGLYNEQFF

abundance: NA
j_gene: TRBJ2-3
v_gene: TRBV5-1
d_gene: NA
CDR3nt: TGCGCCAGCAGCGACTCGCTGACAGGTCCGAGCTTCACAGATACGCAGTATTTT
CDR3aa: CASSDSLTGPSFTDTQYF

abundance: NA
j_gene: TRBJ1-6
v_gene: TRBV7-9
d_gene: TRBD1
CDR3nt: TGTGCCAGCAGCTCGCGGACAGGGGGGGCCTATATGAATTCACCCCTCCACTTT
CDR3aa: CASSSRTGGAYMNSPLHF

abundance: NA
j_gene: TRBJ2-1
v_gene: TRBV19
d_gene: TRBD2
CDR3nt: TGTGCCAGTAGTGGACTAGCGGGAGGCAGCTCCTACAATGAGCAGTTCTTC
CDR3aa: CASSGLAGGSSYNEQFF

abundance: NA
j_gene: TRBJ1-1
v_gene: TRBV6-4
d_gene: NA
CDR3nt: TGTGCCAGCACCCCGACTCAGGGCGGCACTGAAGCTTTCTTT
CDR3aa: CASTPTQGGTEAFF

abundance: NA
j_gene: TRBJ2-5
v_gene: TRBV6-5
d_gene: NA
CDR3nt: TGTGCCAGCAGCCGAATCCGACGGAGAGAAGAGACCCAGTACTTC
CDR3aa: CASSRIRRREETQYF

abundance: few
j_gene: TRBJ2-1
v_gene: TRBV9
d_gene: NA
CDR3nt: TGTGCCAGCAGCGTAAATCGGGACTTCTACAATGAGCAGTTCTTC
CDR3aa: CASSVNRDFYNEQFF

abundance: NA
j_gene: TRBJ1-6
v_gene: TRBV6-6
d_gene: NA
CDR3nt: TGTGCCAGCAGTTACGCGGGAGATTATAATTCACCCCTCCACTTT
CDR3aa: CASSYAGDYNSPLHF

abundance: NA
j_gene: TRBJ1-5
v_gene: TRBV6-5
d_gene: NA
CDR3nt: TGTGCCAGCACCCCTGGAGCCGGTTACAATCAGCCCCAGCATTTT
CDR3aa: CASTPGAGYNQPQHF

abundance: NA
j_gene: TRBJ1-2
v_gene: TRBV7-2
d_gene: NA
CDR3nt: TGTGCCAGCAGCTTACAAGTAGCATTCGGCTACACCTTC
CDR3aa: CASSLQVAFGYTF

abundance: NA
j_gene: TRBJ2-7
v_gene: TRBV2
d_gene: NA
CDR3nt: TGTGCCAGCAGGAGTACCCAAAGCTACGAGCAGTACTTC
CDR3aa: CASRSTQSYEQYF

abundance: NA
j_gene: TRBJ1-2
v_gene: TRBV30
d_gene: NA
CDR3nt: TGTGCCTGGAGTACCGGGTTCGGCTACACCTTC
CDR3aa: CAWSTGFGYTF

abundance: NA
j_gene: TRBJ2-5
v_gene: TRBV7-2
d_gene: NA
CDR3nt: TGTGCCAGCAGCTTAGCCCCGCGGGAGACCCAGTACTTC
CDR3aa: CASSLAPRETQYF

abundance: NA
j_gene: TRBJ2-7
v_gene: TRBV3-1/TRBV3-2
d_gene: NA
CDR3nt: TGTGCCAGCAGTCCCGTAGCGGACGAGCAGTACTTC
CDR3aa: CASSPVADEQYF

abundance: NA
j_gene: TRBJ1-3
v_gene: TRBV7-2
d_gene: NA
CDR3nt: TGTGCCAGCAGCCTACAGGACTCTGGAAACACCATATATTTT
CDR3aa: CASSLQDSGNTIYF

abundance: NA
j_gene: TRBJ2-3
v_gene: TRBV5-1
d_gene: TRBD2
CDR3nt: TGCGCCAGCAGCTTCGGACTAGGGGTGGATACGCAGTATTTT
CDR3aa: CASSFGLGVDTQYF

abundance: NA
j_gene: TRBJ2-3
v_gene: TRBV5-1
d_gene: TRBD2
CDR3nt: TGCGCCAGCAGCTTAAAAGCGGGAGTGGCAGATACGCAGTATTTT
CDR3aa: CASSLKAGVADTQYF

abundance: NA
j_gene: TRBJ1-1
v_gene: TRBV19
d_gene: NA
CDR3nt: TGTGCCAGTAGTATAGTTGGGACAACTGAAGCTTTCTTT
CDR3aa: CASSIVGTTEAFF

abundance: NA
j_gene: TRBJ1-4
v_gene: TRBV11-1
d_gene: TRBD1
CDR3nt: TGTGCCAGCAGCTTAAGGACAGGCTATGAAAAACTGTTTTTT
CDR3aa: CASSLRTGYEKLFF

abundance: NA
j_gene: TRBJ2-2
v_gene: TRBV7-2
d_gene: NA
CDR3nt: TGTGCCAGCAGCTTAATAGGGGGGAACACCGGGGAGCTGTTTTTT
CDR3aa: CASSLIGGNTGELFF

abundance: NA
j_gene: TRBJ1-1
v_gene: TRBV7-2
d_gene: NA
CDR3nt: TGTGCCAGCAGCCCAAGACCCGGGAGGGGCACTGAAGCTTTCTTT
CDR3aa: CASSPRPGRGTEAFF

abundance: few
j_gene: TRBJ2-5
v_gene: TRBV23-1
d_gene: NA
CDR3nt: TGCGCCAGCAGGCGAGAGACCCAGTACTTC
CDR3aa: CASRRETQYF

abundance: NA
j_gene: TRBJ2-1
v_gene: TRBV11-2
d_gene: TRBD2
CDR3nt: TGTGCCAGCCGCTCCCTGAGAGGAGCGGGATTATACAATGAGCAGTTCTTC
CDR3aa: CASRSLRGAGLYNEQFF

abundance: few
j_gene: TRBJ1-6
v_gene: TRBV12-2
d_gene: NA
CDR3nt: TGTGCAAGTCGCCCCACGGCGGGAATTAATTCACCCCTCCACTTT
CDR3aa: CASRPTAGINSPLHF

abundance: NA
j_gene: TRBJ1-3
v_gene: TRBV4-2
d_gene: TRBD1
CDR3nt: TGTGCCAGCAGCCAAGAAGGACAGGGGGCGCAATCGGGAAACACCATATATTTT
CDR3aa: CASSQEGQGAQSGNTIYF

abundance: NA
j_gene: TRBJ1-1
v_gene: TRBV5-6
d_gene: TRBD1
CDR3nt: TGTGCCAGCAGCCGACAGGGGGTAAACACTGAAGCTTTCTTT
CDR3aa: CASSRQGVNTEAFF

abundance: NA
j_gene: TRBJ2-1
v_gene: TRBV7-9
d_gene: NA
CDR3nt: TGTGCCAGCAGCCGGGGTGAGCGGAGATACAATGAGCAGTTCTTC
CDR3aa: CASSRGERRYNEQFF

abundance: NA
j_gene: TRBJ2-1
v_gene: TRBV11-3
d_gene: TRBD2
CDR3nt: TGTGCCAGCAGCTTGACTAGCGGGAGGCGCAATGAGCAGTTCTTC
CDR3aa: CASSLTSGRRNEQFF

abundance: NA
j_gene: TRBJ1-1
v_gene: TRBV9
d_gene: TRBD1
CDR3nt: TGTGCCAGCAGCGCCGATTTGGGACAGGGAACTGAAGCTTTCTTT
CDR3aa: CASSADLGQGTEAFF

abundance: few
j_gene: TRBJ1-5
v_gene: TRBV5-6
d_gene: TRBD1
CDR3nt: TGTGCCAGCAGCCGGGACAGGGGGATCCTTCAGCCCCAGCATTTT
CDR3aa: CASSRDRGILQPQHF

abundance: once
j_gene: TRBJ1-4
v_gene: TRBV4-1
d_gene: NA
CDR3nt: TGCGCCAGCAGCCTGCTTACGGGGGGGGAAAAACTGTTTTTT
CDR3aa: CASSLLTGGEKLFF

abundance: NA
j_gene: TRBJ1-4
v_gene: TRBV30
d_gene: NA
CDR3nt: TGTGCCTACTCGTTCCAGGGGATTGAAAAACTGTTTTTT
CDR3aa: CAYSFQGIEKLFF

abundance: NA
j_gene: TRBJ1-2
v_gene: TRBV6-2/TRBV6-3
d_gene: NA
CDR3nt: TGTGCCAGCAGTTACGGGTCAGCGCCTAACTATGGCTACACCTTC
CDR3aa: CASSYGSAPNYGYTF

abundance: NA
j_gene: TRBJ2-2
v_gene: TRBV12-5
d_gene: TRBD2
CDR3nt: TGTGCTAGTGGTCTAGCGGGAGGGACCGGGGAGCTGTTTTTT
CDR3aa: CASGLAGGTGELFF

abundance: NA
j_gene: TRBJ2-3
v_gene: TRBV6-5
d_gene: NA
CDR3nt: TGTGCCAGCAGCTACTCGTCTAGCCCCAGCACAGATACGCAGTATTTT
CDR3aa: CASSYSSSPSTDTQYF

abundance: once
j_gene: TRBJ2-3
v_gene: TRBV21-1
d_gene: NA
CDR3nt: TGTGCCAGCAGCAAGGCGACAGGGGGCCCCATCACAGATACGCAGTATTTT
CDR3aa: CASSKATGGPITDTQYF

abundance: NA
j_gene: TRBJ2-5
v_gene: TRBV24-1
d_gene: NA
CDR3nt: TGTGCCACCAGTGATTCTGTCAGATCCACAGAGACCCAGTACTTC
CDR3aa: CATSDSVRSTETQYF

abundance: NA
j_gene: TRBJ2-2
v_gene: TRBV7-2
d_gene: NA
CDR3nt: TGTGCCAGCAGCGCCCAGGGTTCGAACACCGGGGAGCTGTTTTTT
CDR3aa: CASSAQGSNTGELFF

abundance: NA
j_gene: TRBJ1-1
v_gene: TRBV11-3
d_gene: NA
CDR3nt: TGTGCCAGCGGCCAGGGTAGGGACACTGAAGCTTTCTTT
CDR3aa: CASGQGRDTEAFF

abundance: NA
j_gene: TRBJ2-7
v_gene: TRBV5-4
d_gene: NA
CDR3nt: TGTGCCAGCAGCTTAGGCCAGACTAACTACGAGCAGTACTTC
CDR3aa: CASSLGQTNYEQYF

abundance: NA
j_gene: TRBJ2-7
v_gene: TRBV24-1
d_gene: NA
CDR3nt: TGTGCCACCAGTAGTCAGCTAGGCGAGCAGTACTTC
CDR3aa: CATSSQLGEQYF

abundance: many
j_gene: TRBJ2-1
v_gene: TRBV10-3
d_gene: NA
CDR3nt: TGTGCCATCAGTGAGACCGATGCGAATGAGCAGTTCTTC
CDR3aa: CAISETDANEQFF

abundance: NA
j_gene: TRBJ2-1
v_gene: TRBV7-3
d_gene: TRBD2
CDR3nt: TGTGCCAGCAGCTCCCTGGGAATGACTAGCGGATCCTACAATGAGCAGTTCTTC
CDR3aa: CASSSLGMTSGSYNEQFF

abundance: once
j_gene: TRBJ2-7
v_gene: TRBV28
d_gene: NA
CDR3nt: TGTGCCAGCACCCCTACATCCCCACAGCCCTACGAGCAGTACTTC
CDR3aa: CASTPTSPQPYEQYF

abundance: NA
j_gene: TRBJ2-5
v_gene: TRBV4-3
d_gene: TRBD2
CDR3nt: TGCGCCAGCAGCCAAGATCCCCCGGGGGGAATTCAAGAGACCCAGTACTTC
CDR3aa: CASSQDPPGGIQETQYF

abundance: few
j_gene: TRBJ2-3
v_gene: TRBV6-6
d_gene: TRBD2
CDR3nt: TGTGCCAGCAGTTCCACTAGCGGGGTACGGACGCAGTATTTT
CDR3aa: CASSSTSGVRTQYF

abundance: NA
j_gene: TRBJ2-7
v_gene: TRBV7-9
d_gene: TRBD1
CDR3nt: TGTGCCAGCAGCTGGGGGACAGGGCCGGGAGAGCAGTACTTC
CDR3aa: CASSWGTGPGEQYF

abundance: few
j_gene: TRBJ2-1
v_gene: TRBV5-4
d_gene: NA
CDR3nt: TGTGCCAGCAGCTTGCGGGGATACCTTTACAATGAGCAGTTCTTC
CDR3aa: CASSLRGYLYNEQFF

abundance: NA
j_gene: TRBJ2-7
v_gene: TRBV9
d_gene: NA
CDR3nt: TGTGCCAGCAGCGCCTCCGGGACAAGTCACTACGAGCAGTACTTC
CDR3aa: CASSASGTSHYEQYF